This T cell receptor (beta chain) originates from a study of shared clonotypes between healthy human individuals. The V and J ends lost 1 base and 2 bases respectively, with 12 bases between them. Germline assignment: CDR1 SGDLS and CDR2 YYNGEE. This CDR3 is 15 amino acids long. Template amounts of roughly 0.3 ug DNA, tens of thousands of T cell genomes, were employed in unsorted PBMC replicate PCRs. Sequencing used immunoSEQ multiplex PCR; TCRdb keeps in-frame clones, though not all of them. The table records about 480,000 clones, almost 80% of them present only once. J is TRBJ1-2 and V is TRBV9; weak D call: TRBD1 (5 bases). Sequenced material: PBMCs. The TCR comes from a woman aged 40 to 50 in good health. Some clones in this sample may be carry-over from other donors' samples. The CDR3 nucleotides read TGTGCCAGCAGCGTATCGACAGAATCAAACTATGGCTACACCTTC. Its translation is CASSVSTESNYGYTF.